This paragraph reports one T cell receptor beta chain. Its specificity is not known. The data were obtained in a study of cytomegalovirus exposure and HLA in healthy donors. Findings and caveats of the study: Specific recognition of CMV antigens was confirmed in vitro for a few chains (all CMV-associated). Sequences of the TCR beta chain were said to predict the HLA-A and HLA-B alleles of most subjects accurately.

The CDR3 has 16 amino acids. The V segment lost 4 bases and the J segment 3 bases; nucleotides outside the gene matches: 6. Germline assignment: CDR1 MNHEY and CDR2 SVGAGI. The PCR was carried out with 60 Vbeta primers and 13 Jbeta primers. The data were produced by immunoSEQ multiplex PCR, yet TCRdb's version contains in-frame clones alone and is incomplete. The table lists fewer than 120,000 clones, approximately 84% of them singletons. Sequenced input: PBMCs. The rearrangement links TRBV6-5 to TRBJ1-6; TRBD1 matches at 7 bases. The TCR sequence derives from a man aged 35 to 55 in good health and CMV-seronegative. CDR3 protein: CASSSLDRDYNSPLHF. The CDR3 DNA reads TGTGCCAGCAGTTCTCTCGACAGGGACTATAATTCACCCCTCCACTTT.